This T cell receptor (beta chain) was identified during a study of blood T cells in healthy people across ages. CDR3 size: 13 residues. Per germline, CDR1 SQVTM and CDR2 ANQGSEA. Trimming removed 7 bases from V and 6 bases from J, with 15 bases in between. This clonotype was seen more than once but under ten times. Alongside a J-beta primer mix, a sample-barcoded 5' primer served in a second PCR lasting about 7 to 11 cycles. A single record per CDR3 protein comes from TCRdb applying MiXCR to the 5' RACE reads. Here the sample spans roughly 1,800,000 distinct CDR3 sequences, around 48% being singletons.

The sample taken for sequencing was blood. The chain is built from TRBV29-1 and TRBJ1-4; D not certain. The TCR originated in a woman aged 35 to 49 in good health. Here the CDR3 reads CSAGRSQDEKLFF. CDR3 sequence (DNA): TGCAGCGCCGGGCGGTCGCAGGATGAAAAACTGTTTTTT.